Sequencing of this T cell receptor (beta chain) was carried out in a study of metastatic and nonmetastatic thyroid tumors. As for the study in general: Patients with malignant and benign thyroid disease provided blood and tumor or nodule tissue, whose repertoires were compared.

Each patient came to thyroid surgery without any prior treatment (of any kind). This clone has more than one count but fewer than ten. How the authors handled the data: Clinicopathological groups differed in CDR3, with these differences serving to build a distant-metastasis classifier for papillary thyroid cancer. MiXCR reprocessed the PCR reads for TCRdb. The V and J calls and clone size come from TCRdb's table, not from the authors' own analysis. The sample consists of 6,800 or so clones, roughly 32% of them appearing once. This CDR3 spans 12 amino acids. Trimming pared 2 bases from V and 5 bases from J, leaving 7 bases between. CDR1 and CDR2 from the germline V gene are SGHDN and FVKESK.

V is TRBV14 and J is TRBJ2-7; D remains unclear. The origin of this receptor is a female donor with papillary thyroid cancer or a benign thyroid nodule (not recorded which). Some clones in this sample may be carry-over from other donors' samples. The specimen sequenced was adjacent normal tissue. DNA for the CDR3: TGTGCCAGCAGCCAACTTCTGGACGAGCAGTACTTC. This codes for CASSQLLDEQYF.